Sequencing of this T cell receptor beta chain was carried out in a study of T-cell reconstitution after alpha-beta-depleted transplantation in children (dated by TCRdb to about 2016). Broadly, across the study: Using TCR repertoire profiling, the study quantitatively followed how T-cell immune reconstitution unfolded in children after TCRalphabeta/CD19-depleted allogeneic hematopoietic cell transplantation. Overall results and qualifications from the work: Hyperexpanded clone frequencies declined over subsequent months; after one year, T-cell counts and TCRbeta diversity were mostly attributed to newly produced T cells. In some patients, the high TCRbeta diversity seen at day 60 was put down to recipient T cells and intrathymic progenitors that had survived conditioning. Apparently early alphabetaT-cell count recovery about two months after transplant reportedly relied on only several hundred rapidly expanded clones derived from non-depleted graft cells.

The library was obtained by PCR. TCRdb shows the sequencer as Illumina HiSeq 2500. To normalize quantification of the TCRbeta repertoire, the TCR libraries were built with molecular barcoding that relied on unique molecular identifiers. The raw public reads went through TCRdb reprocessing: fastp at Q25, MiXCR clone calling, in-frame beta chains kept. Rows are combined by CDR3 protein, so each entry shows the most common genes and DNA. Recorded for this sample are 440,000 or so distinct CDR3 sequences; over 40% of them occurred a single time. The ten largest clones represent around 29% of the sample. Regarding this clonotype: Its antigen remains unidentified. Nothing much larger sits one base from this clone, and base qualities are not available.

There are 14 amino acids in the CDR3, from cysteine to phenylalanine inclusive. Here the CDR3 DNA is all that survives: 42 bases in frame from base 1. From the germline V gene (reference sequence), CDR1 is SGHKS and CDR2 is YYEKEE. Trimming costs V 2 bases and J 0 bases, and their ends lie 7 bases apart. The treatment or condition label, read with the paper, signifies: allogeneic hematopoietic cell transplantation with graft depleted of TCRalphabeta T cells and CD19 B cells. Transplant recipients were children who received TCRalphabeta/CD19-depleted allogeneic hematopoietic cell grafts. The clonotype comes from a girl aged 2-10 years with aplastic anemia, due to receive a stem cell transplant. The chain uses TRBV5-5 and TRBJ2-3, with the identity of the D gene unclear. Sequenced here: PBMCs, sampled before TCRalphabeta/CD19-depleted stem cell transplant. The DNA is as follows: TGTGCCAGCAGCTTCGGGCCAAGCACAGATACGCAGTATTTT. Its coded protein is CASSFGPSTDTQYF.